Below are 27 T cell receptor beta chains sequenced from a single sample in a study of shared clonotypes between healthy human individuals. Terminally differentiated effector memory CD45RA+ cells were excluded by CCR7 positive selection of CD45RO-negative cells. The table came from immunoSEQ multiplex PCR; TCRdb's copy has only in-frame clones and leaves some out. The table has about 2.2 million clones, just over 90% seen once. The sequenced sample consisted of naive CD8+ T cells from PBMCs. The receptor source for this set is a man younger than 35 in good health. Some clones in this sample may be carry-over from other donors' samples.

This chain joins TRBV7-9 and TRBJ2-4; D unclear. Germline CDR1 and CDR2: SEHNR and FQNEAQ (reference sequence). V gave up 5 bases and J gave up 7 bases, with 9 bases separating them. The CDR3 runs to 12 residues. The DNA for the CDR3 is TGTGCCAGCAGCGGGGTCTGGAACATTCAGTACTTC. It encodes CASSGVWNIQYF.

CDR3 coding DNA: TGTGCCAGCAGCTTACCCCCGGACTACGAGCAGTACTTC. The encoded protein is CASSLPPDYEQYF. The V call is TRBV5-8, the J call TRBJ2-7, with D uncertain. The CDR3 is made up of 13 amino acids. With 2 bases removed from V and 3 bases from J, the gap between germline ends came to 9 bases. From germline, CDR1 is SGHTS and CDR2 YDEGEE.

The V gene is TRBV19, the J gene TRBJ2-7; unclear D gene. V dropped 2 bases and J dropped 2 bases, with 10 bases sitting between them. This CDR3 comprises 14 residues. Germline V gene sequence: CDR1 LNHDA, CDR2 SQIVND (reference sequence). In nucleotides, the CDR3 is TGTGCCAGTAGTATAACAGACTGGCCCTACGAGCAGTACTTC. As protein: CASSITDWPYEQYF.

The V call is TRBV4-1, the J call TRBJ2-4; D is undetermined. Germline V CDR1 and CDR2: MGHRA, YSYEKL. Trimming removed 5 bases from V and 8 bases from J, with 13 bases in between. The CDR3 spans 13 residues. Here the CDR3 reads CASSSASEDIQYF. The CDR3 bases are TGCGCCAGCAGCTCAGCAAGTGAGGACATTCAGTACTTC.

In its sample, this clone was seen once. The rearrangement uses TRBV29-1 and TRBJ1-1; D is perhaps TRBD1 (6 bases). V was clipped by 0 bases and J by 10 bases, with 18 bases between them. Germline V gives CDR1 SQVTM, CDR2 ANQGSEA. The CDR3 contains 14 residues. CDR3: CSVEDPGGGRGAFF. In DNA, the CDR3 is TGCAGCGTTGAAGATCCCGGGGGGGGCCGCGGAGCTTTCTTT. Full variable domain (missing parts from reference TRBV29-1 and TRBJ1-1): SAVISQKPSRDICQRGTSLTIQCQVDSQVTMMFWYRQQPGQSLTLIATANQGSEATYESGFVIDKFPISRPNLTFSTLTVSNMSPEDSSIYLCSVEDPGGGRGAFFGQGTRLTVV.

The chain carries TRBV4-3 and TRBJ2-1, with 7 nucleotides matching TRBD2. Germline trimming cut 0 bases from V and 3 bases from J; bases unmatched to any gene: 5. From germline, CDR1 is LGHNA and CDR2 YSLEER. The CDR3 is made up of 16 amino acids. The CDR3 DNA follows: TGCGCCAGCAGCCAAGATCCAGCGGGGAACTACAATGAGCAGTTCTTC. It specifies CASSQDPAGNYNEQFF.

V gene TRBV18 combines with J gene TRBJ2-7, with TRBD2 identical over 10 bases. With V trimmed by 2 bases and J by 1 base, 5 bases remained unmatched. The CDR3 loop spans 16 amino acids. Germline V lookup: CDR1 KGHSH, CDR2 LQKENI. The CDR3 DNA is TGTGCCAGCTCACCAACAGCGGGAGGGATATCCTACGAGCAGTACTTC. It encodes CASSPTAGGISYEQYF.

The chain is built from TRBV2 and TRBJ2-3, with 9 positions matching TRBD2. Germline values: CDR1 SNHLY, CDR2 FYNNEI. CDR3 length: 16 residues. The junction had 3 bases not matched to a gene; V was cut back by 2 bases and J by 0 bases. For the CDR3, the DNA is TGTGCCAGCAGTGAACGAGCGGGAGGAAGCACAGATACGCAGTATTTT. Translation: CASSERAGGSTDTQYF. Full variable domain (missing parts from reference TRBV2 and TRBJ2-3): EPEVTQTPSHQVTQMGQEVILRCVPISNHLYFYWYRQILGQKVEFLVSFYNNEISEKSEIFDDQFSVERPDGSNFTLKIRSTKLEDSAMYFCASSERAGGSTDTQYFGPGTRLTVL.

V and J are TRBV7-3 and TRBJ2-2; 10 bases match TRBD2. Trimming cost V 5 bases and J 6 bases; bases outside gene matches: 12. Per the germline V gene, CDR1 is SGHTA and CDR2 is FQGTGA. The length of the CDR3 is 17 residues. This CDR3 reads CASSPIAGGIFAGELFF. The CDR3, as DNA: TGTGCCAGCAGCCCCATAGCGGGAGGAATATTTGCCGGGGAGCTGTTTTTT.

CDR3 nucleotide sequence: TGTGCCAGCAGACCCCTTTCTAGCAATGACGAGCAGTACTTC. Protein: CASRPLSSNDEQYF. The genes are TRBV2 and TRBJ2-7, with D perhaps TRBD2 (5 bases). V shed 6 bases and J shed 5 bases, with 17 bases lying between them. Germline loops: CDR1 SNHLY, CDR2 FYNNEI. The CDR3 consists of 14 residues.

The chain links TRBV27 to TRBJ1-2; 9 bases agree with TRBD1. CDR1 is MNHEY and CDR2 is SMNVEV in the germline V gene (reference sequence). The CDR3 is 14 amino acids. Germline trimming cut 8 bases from V and 5 bases from J; bases unmatched to any gene: 9. CDR3 in amino acids: CASGTGTGLYGYTF. DNA for the CDR3: TGTGCCAGCGGAACCGGGACAGGGCTTTATGGCTACACCTTC.

V usage is TRBV7-8 and J usage is TRBJ2-1; the D gene could be TRBD1 or TRBD2 (5 bases each). V lost 4 bases, J lost 4 bases, and 14 bases lay in between. CDR1 and CDR2 from the germline V gene are SGHVS and FQNEAQ. This CDR3 has 15 residues. CDR3 sequence (DNA): TGTGCCAGCAGCTCGCCTCGGGACCGATACAATGAGCAGTTCTTC. It encodes CASSSPRDRYNEQFF.

This chain links TRBV5-6 with TRBJ2-7, with TRBD1 identical over 9 bases. The CDR3 has 13 amino acids. Per the germline V gene, CDR1 is SGHDT and CDR2 is YYEEEE. V lost 0 bases to trimming and J lost 6 bases; unmatched junction nucleotides: 1. CDR3 coding DNA: TGTGCCAGCAGCTTGGGGGACAGGGCCGAGCAGTACTTC. As protein: CASSLGDRAEQYF.

The V gene is TRBV6-5, the J gene TRBJ2-5; a possible D gene is TRBD2 (7 bases). Germline-derived CDR1 and CDR2 are MNHEY and SVGAGI. CDR3 length: 15 residues. The V end was cut by 4 bases, the J end by 5 bases, with 17 bases between. As DNA, the CDR3 is TGTGCCAGCAGTTCTGGACGGGGGGCTGGCGAGACCCAGTACTTC. This sequence encodes CASSSGRGAGETQYF.

Remarks on this clone: Other nucleotide sequences in the sample specify the same CDR3. V is TRBV27 and J is TRBJ2-7; D possibly corresponds to TRBD1 (5 bases). The ends were cut back, 5 bases at V and 6 bases at J, with 11 bases in the middle. The germline V gene encodes CDR1 MNHEY and CDR2 SMNVEV (reference sequence). This CDR3 has 12 amino acids. The CDR3 reads CASSLLRGEQYF. DNA of the CDR3: TGTGCCAGCAGTCTTCTTAGGGGCGAGCAGTACTTC.

This rearrangement joins TRBV15 to TRBJ2-3; 7 bases map to TRBD2. The trim removed 2 bases at V and 4 bases at J, leaving 6 bases unmatched. Germline lookup yields CDR1 LNHNV and CDR2 YYDKDF (reference sequence). This CDR3 contains 15 residues. CDR3 sequence (DNA): TGTGCCACCAGCAGATGGGGCGGGAGCGCAGATACGCAGTATTTT. It yields the protein CATSRWGGSADTQYF.

Of note for this clone: The sample contains more than one DNA sequence encoding this CDR3. V is TRBV27 and J is TRBJ2-3; 14 bases match TRBD2. Germline CDR1 reads MNHEY; CDR2 reads SMNVEV (reference sequence). The length of the CDR3 is 17 residues. J was trimmed by 3 bases and V by 6 bases; bases with no gene match: 8. CDR3 in amino acids: CASSPGTSGRGTDTQYF. The CDR3 coding sequence is TGTGCCAGCAGCCCCGGGACTAGCGGGAGAGGGACAGATACGCAGTATTTT.

The V call is TRBV7-9, the J call TRBJ1-3; 8 bases are shared with TRBD1. The CDR3 loop spans 15 amino acids. The germline V gene encodes CDR1 SEHNR and CDR2 FQNEAQ (reference sequence). J lost 8 bases, V lost 6 bases, and 12 bases had no gene match. Here the CDR3 reads CASSPEGQAGYTIYF. For the CDR3, the DNA is TGTGCCAGCAGTCCCGAGGGACAGGCTGGTTACACCATATATTTT.

The gene calls are TRBV10-1 and TRBJ2-7; D is possibly TRBD1 (5 bases). The germline V gene encodes CDR1 WNHNN and CDR2 SYGVQD (reference sequence). The length of the CDR3 is 14 residues. V dropped 0 bases and J dropped 0 bases, with 6 bases sitting between them. CDR3 residues: CASSESGASYEQYF. In nucleotides, the CDR3 is TGCGCCAGCAGTGAGTCAGGGGCCTCCTACGAGCAGTACTTC.

The chain has TRBV9 and TRBJ2-5; weak D call: TRBD2 (5 bases). Trimming left V 0 bases short and J 2 bases short, with 17 bases between. This CDR3 contains 17 residues. Germline V gives CDR1 SGDLS, CDR2 YYNGEE. CDR3 residues: CASSVGGSAPGQETQYF. CDR3 nucleotide sequence: TGTGCCAGCAGCGTAGGGGGTTCGGCCCCGGGGCAAGAGACCCAGTACTTC.

In the case of this clone: The junction departs from germline at one end; a sequencing error may be responsible. The V and J genes are TRBV27 and TRBJ2-1; 10 positions match TRBD2. Germline V gene lookup returns CDR1 MNHEY and CDR2 SMNVEV (reference sequence). This CDR3 spans 12 amino acids. CDR3 nucleotides: TGTGCCAGCAGTACCTTAGCGGGAGGCCCCATCTTC. Residues: CASSTLAGGPIF.

Note on this clone: At one end, the junction sequence differs from germline, possibly due to a read error. The chain employs TRBV19 and TRBJ2-1; 8 bases agree with TRBD1. The CDR3 extends over 14 amino acids. Germline-derived CDR1 and CDR2 are LNHDA and SQIVND (reference sequence). The CDR3: CASSNRGAYNEQFF. The CDR3 DNA reads TGTGCCAGCAGTAACAGGGGGGCTTACAATGAGCAGTTCTTC. Supplemented by reference TRBV19 and TRBJ2-1, the full variable domain reads DGGITQSPKYLFRKEGQNVTLSCEQNLNHDAMYWYRQDPGQGLRLIYYSQIVNDFQKGDIAEGYSVSREKKESFPLTVTSAQKNPTAFYLCASSNRGAYNEQFFGPGTRLTVL.

The J gene is TRBJ1-4, the V gene TRBV29-1, with D uncertain. The CDR3 contains 14 residues. The V and J ends lost 6 bases and 0 bases respectively, with 11 bases between them. Germline CDR1 is SQVTM and CDR2 is ANQGSEA. The CDR3 reads CSVRSKATNEKLFF. In DNA, the CDR3 is TGCAGCGTGCGGAGTAAAGCAACTAATGAAAAACTGTTTTTT.

This clone was detected a few times. CDR3 amino acids: CAILGTGELFF. The CDR3 DNA follows: TGTGCCATCCTTGGCACCGGGGAGCTGTTTTTT. The rearrangement uses TRBV2 and TRBJ2-2; D remains ambiguous. Deletions cut 10 bases from V and 4 bases from J, with 7 bases between. Germline-derived CDR1 and CDR2 are SNHLY and FYNNEI. This CDR3 has 11 amino acids.

The chain uses TRBV27 and TRBJ2-1; tentative D call: TRBD1 (5 bases). The CDR3 consists of 14 residues. The germline V and J ends were trimmed by 6 bases and 6 bases, with 15 bases remaining between them. Germline V gene data show CDR1 as MNHEY and CDR2 as SMNVEV (reference sequence). The CDR3 loop reads CASSPYRTTNEQFF. In DNA, the CDR3 is TGTGCCAGCAGCCCTTACAGGACAACCAATGAGCAGTTCTTC.

The CDR3 bases are TGTGCCAGCAGCTTAGTGGGAGGGAGTTGGTTCTTT. Protein: CASSLVGGSWFF. The J gene is TRBJ1-1, the V gene TRBV7-9; D call uncertain. This CDR3 has 12 residues. The germline CDR1 and CDR2 sequences are SEHNR and FQNEAQ (reference sequence). V was trimmed by 1 base and J by 14 bases, leaving 14 bases between them.

The rearrangement links TRBV2 to TRBJ2-1, with TRBD2 matching 11 bases. The ends lost 9 bases at V and 7 bases at J; junction bases unmatched: 14. The CDR3 loop spans 16 amino acids. CDR1 is SNHLY and CDR2 is FYNNEI in the germline V gene. As DNA, the CDR3 is TGTGCCAGACCCGGGACTAGCGGTCGTCAGGGAAATGAGCAGTTCTTC. Translating gives CARPGTSGRQGNEQFF.